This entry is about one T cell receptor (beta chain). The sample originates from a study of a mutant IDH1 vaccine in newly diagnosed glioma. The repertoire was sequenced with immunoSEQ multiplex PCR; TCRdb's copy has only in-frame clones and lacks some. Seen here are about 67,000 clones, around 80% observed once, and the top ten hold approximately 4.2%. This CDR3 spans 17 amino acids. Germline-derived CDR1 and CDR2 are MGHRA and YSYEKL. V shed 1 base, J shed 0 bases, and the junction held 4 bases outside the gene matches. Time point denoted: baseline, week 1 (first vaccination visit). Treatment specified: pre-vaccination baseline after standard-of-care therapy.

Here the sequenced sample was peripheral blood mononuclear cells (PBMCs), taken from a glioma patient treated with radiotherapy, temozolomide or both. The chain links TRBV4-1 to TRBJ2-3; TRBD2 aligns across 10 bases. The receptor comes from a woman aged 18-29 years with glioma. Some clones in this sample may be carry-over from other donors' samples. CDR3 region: CASSQVILAGSTDTQYF. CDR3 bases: TGCGCCAGCAGCCAAGTAATACTAGCGGGGAGCACAGATACGCAGTATTTT.